The 5 T cell receptor beta chains below all came from one sample that was sequenced in a study of post-analysis software for immune sequencing data. No antigen is known for these receptors. TCR beta libraries were prepared from cDNA with unique molecular identifiers. TCRdb processed the PCR reads anew with MiXCR; each CDR3 protein has one entry. The sample lists hundreds of thousands of distinct CDR3 sequences, 44% occurring once. Study outcomes and limitations: TRBV segments more frequent in patients than in controls numbered about five and included TRBV5-6, TRBV5-1 and TRBV20-1.

The specimen sequenced was blood. Receptors were obtained from a girl aged 10 to 17 with multiple sclerosis.

The chain is built from TRBV7-9 and TRBJ1-1; tentatively, D is TRBD1 (5 bases). Between the trimmed V and J ends, which lost 5 bases and 5 bases, there was a span of 15 bases. This CDR3 comprises 14 residues. CDR1 and CDR2 from the germline V gene are SEHNR and FQNEAQ (reference sequence). For the CDR3, the DNA is TGTGCCAGCAGCACTCACGGGGGAGGGACTGAAGCTTTCTTT. Translated: CASSTHGGGTEAFF. Using reference TRBV7-9 and TRBJ1-1 for the parts outside the CDR3, the full variable domain is DTGVSQNPRHKITKRGQNVTFRCDPISEHNRLYWYRQTLGQGPEFLTYFQNEAQLEKSRLLSDRFSAERPKGSFSTLEIQRTEQGDSAMYLCASSTHGGGTEAFFGQGTRLTVV.

The chain employs TRBV6-6 and TRBJ2-3; 8 bases are a match to TRBD2. Per the germline V gene, CDR1 is MNHNY and CDR2 is SVGAGI (reference sequence). With V trimmed by 7 bases and J by 2 bases, 8 bases remained unmatched. The CDR3 extends over 15 amino acids. The CDR3 reads CASNPGAGDTDTQYF. Written as DNA, the CDR3 is TGTGCCAGCAACCCCGGAGCGGGGGACACAGATACGCAGTATTTT.

The chain carries TRBV6-5 and TRBJ2-1; 14 bases are shared with TRBD2. The germline gives CDR1 MNHEY, CDR2 SVGAGI. The CDR3 extends over 14 amino acids. J gave up 9 bases and V 6 bases, and 4 bases lay outside the gene matches. CDR3 loop: CASSKTSGRGEQFF. DNA for the CDR3: TGTGCCAGCAGCAAGACTAGCGGGAGGGGTGAGCAGTTCTTC.

The J gene is TRBJ1-2, the V gene TRBV20-1, with D unresolved. The CDR3 consists of 12 residues. Germline values: CDR1 DFQATT, CDR2 SNEGSKA (reference sequence). V dropped 0 bases and J dropped 6 bases, with 8 bases sitting between them. The CDR3 DNA reads TGCAGTGCTAGAGATCAGATGGATGGCTACACCTTC. It is translated as CSARDQMDGYTF.

The rearrangement joins TRBV13 to TRBJ1-1, with 7 bases aligning to TRBD1. In germline, CDR1 is PRHDT, CDR2 FYEKMQ (reference sequence). The ends lost 2 bases at V and 5 bases at J; junction bases unmatched: 14. The CDR3 loop spans 17 amino acids. The CDR3, as DNA: TGTGCCAGCAGCTTACGCCTCAGGGGGAAAGGCTGGACTGAAGCTTTCTTT. The encoded protein is CASSLRLRGKGWTEAFF. Looking up the rest from reference TRBV13 and TRBJ1-1 gives the full variable domain: AAGVIQSPRHLIKEKRETATLKCYPIPRHDTVYWYQQGPGQDPQFLISFYEKMQSDKGSIPDRFSAQQFSDYHSELNMSSLELGDSALYFCASSLRLRGKGWTEAFFGQGTRLTVV.